This T cell receptor beta chain is drawn from a study of memory CD4+ T cells and cytomegalovirus serostatus. Study-level background: This sample comes from healthy Belgian adults, roughly nine CMV seropositive, roughly 22 seronegative. General study points: Repertoires predicted CMV serostatus with median bootstrapped AUC of about 0.94.

Measured with immunoSEQ multiplex PCR; TCRdb has only the in-frame clones, and not every one. This table holds 85,000 to 100,000 clones, 75% to 90% found once. About this clone itself: The antigen is unknown.

Single viable CD3+CD4+CD8-CD45RO+ cells were sorted as the memory CD4+ T cells. The CDR3 runs 14 residues. The V end was cut by 5 bases, the J end by 3 bases, with 14 bases between. Germline V lookup: CDR1 MGHRA, CDR2 YSYEKL. The sequence derives from an adult in good health and CMV-seropositive. The chain is built from TRBV4-1 and TRBJ2-7; tentative D call: TRBD2 (5 bases). Source material: memory CD4+ T cells from blood. The CDR3 bases are TGCGCCAGCAGCAAACTAGAAAACTACTACGAGCAGTACTTC. Protein: CASSKLENYYEQYF.